This T cell receptor beta chain was retrieved from a study of blood T cells in healthy people across ages. Together with a sample-barcoded 5' primer, a J-beta primer mix was included in a second PCR lasting about 6 to 11 cycles. A tag from a template-switch adaptor with 12 random nucleotides marked each cDNA molecule. MiXCR, run by TCRdb on the 5' RACE reads, gives a single entry per CDR3 protein. The repertoire holds 750,000 to 950,000 distinct CDR3 sequences, with 40% to 65% as singletons. This clonotype has a handful of counts. The CDR3 runs 13 residues. V shed 4 bases and J shed 6 bases, with 11 bases lying between them. The germline V gene has CDR1 MNHEY and CDR2 SVGEGT.

The TCR was taken from an elderly man in good health. The J gene is TRBJ2-3, the V gene TRBV6-2 or TRBV6-3; the D is unclear. The sequencing input was blood. The CDR3 here is CASSFRPPDTQYF. CDR3 nucleotide sequence: TGTGCCAGCAGTTTCAGGCCCCCGGATACGCAGTATTTT.